The rows below give T cell receptor beta chains drawn from one sample of a study of PD-L1 blockade in urothelial cancer. Method: immunoSEQ multiplex PCR; TCRdb's copy keeps in-frame clones and lacks some. The sample has tens of thousands of clones; about four fifths are singletons. This sample comprised PBMCs, obtained around atezolizumab (anti-PD-L1) treatment. These receptors all come from a man in his 60s with urothelial cancer. CDR3s include the opening cysteine and the closing phenylalanine or tryptophan. A D gene is named only where the DNA matches it firmly. Size is stated for part of the rows, as once, few or many counts, or as a class when the clone is expanded.

v_call	d_call	j_call	clone_size	cdr3_nt	cdr3_aa
TRBV2	-	TRBJ2-6	-	TGTGCCAGCAGGGAAACTACAGGGAACTCTGGGGCCAACGTCCTGACTTTC	CASRETTGNSGANVLTF
TRBV19	-	TRBJ2-5	-	TGTGCCAGTAGTTACGGGGGAGAACGGATAGAGACCCAGTACTTC	CASSYGGERIETQYF
TRBV28	TRBD1	TRBJ2-2	-	TGTGCCAGCAGATGGGACAGATCCGGCGGGGAGCTGTTTTTT	CASRWDRSGGELFF
TRBV19	TRBD1	TRBJ2-7	once	TGTGCCAGTAGTGCGGGACAGGGGGCCTCCTACGAGCAGTACTTC	CASSAGQGASYEQYF
TRBV6-5	TRBD2	TRBJ2-5	-	TGTGCCAGCATGCCTAGCGGGGGCCAAGAGACCCAGTACTTC	CASMPSGGQETQYF
TRBV10-3	TRBD1	TRBJ1-5	-	TGTGCCATCAGTGCCGACAGGGTCAATCAGCCCCAGCATTTT	CAISADRVNQPQHF
TRBV4-1	TRBD1	TRBJ2-3	-	TGCGCCAGCAGCCAGACAGGGGGCTTTAGAGATACGCAGTATTTT	CASSQTGGFRDTQYF
TRBV7-9	-	TRBJ2-5	-	TGTGCCAGCAGCCCATGGGCCGACAGGCAACAAGAGACCCAGTACTTC	CASSPWADRQQETQYF
TRBV28	TRBD1	TRBJ1-1	-	TGTGCCAGCAGTTCTCTAGGGGGCAGGACAGACACTGAAGCTTTCTTT	CASSSLGGRTDTEAFF
TRBV6-6	-	TRBJ2-7	few	TGTGCCAGCAGTCCCCCCGGGGGGCTGGTCGAGCAGTACTTC	CASSPPGGLVEQYF
TRBV30	-	TRBJ1-6	-	TGTGCCTGGAGTAGGGACATTGATTCACCCCTCCACTTT	CAWSRDIDSPLHF
TRBV18	TRBD1	TRBJ2-1	-	TGTGCCAGCTCACCACCGAGGGACAGGGGCTCCTACAATGAGCAGTTCTTC	CASSPPRDRGSYNEQFF
TRBV11-2	-	TRBJ1-6	-	TGTGCCAGCAGCTTAGTATCGGTGGCCCTCCACTTT	CASSLVSVALHF
TRBV19	TRBD2	TRBJ2-7	-	TGTGCCAGTAGTGCCTATCTGGGGAGGGAAATCTCCTACGAGCAGTACTTC	CASSAYLGREISYEQYF
TRBV11-2	-	TRBJ1-3	-	TGTGCCAGCAGCTTAGAACACCTCTCTGGAAACACCATATATTTT	CASSLEHLSGNTIYF
TRBV18	-	TRBJ2-7	-	TGTGCCAGCTCACCTCAAGGAGGGGATACCTACGAGCAGTACTTC	CASSPQGGDTYEQYF
TRBV7-8	-	TRBJ1-6	-	TGTGCCAGCAGCTTAGTGGTGTTGGGGCATTCACCCCTCCACTTT	CASSLVVLGHSPLHF
TRBV30	TRBD1	TRBJ2-7	-	TGTGCCTGGAGTCCTCCCGGGACAGAGTACGAGCAGTACTTC	CAWSPPGTEYEQYF
TRBV18	TRBD1	TRBJ2-4	-	TGTGCCAGCTCACCGCCGGACAGGGAGAACATTCAGTACTTC	CASSPPDRENIQYF
TRBV10-1	TRBD2	TRBJ2-7	few	TGCGCCAGCGGGGCTCGACTAGCCTCCTCCTACGAGCAGTACTTC	CASGARLASSYEQYF
TRBV30	-	TRBJ1-6	medium-sized	TGTGCCTGGAGTTCTCAGGCAGACTATAATTCACCCCTCCACTTT	CAWSSQADYNSPLHF
TRBV7-2	-	TRBJ2-7	-	TGTGCCAGCAGCTTAGGGGGGCAGGGGGGACTCTACGAGCAGTACTTC	CASSLGGQGGLYEQYF
TRBV29-1	TRBD1	TRBJ1-2	-	TGCAGCGCAGCCCGGGACAGGGATCTGCATGGCTACACCTTC	CSAARDRDLHGYTF
TRBV27	TRBD1	TRBJ2-7	-	TGTGCCAGACCCCGGGACAGGAACACCTACGAGCAGTACTTC	CARPRDRNTYEQYF
TRBV5-1	-	TRBJ2-5	-	TGCGCCAGCAGCTTGGAGGGACAATCAAGAGCGTCCCAGTACTTC	CASSLEGQSRASQYF
TRBV28	TRBD1	TRBJ1-6	-	TGTGCCAGCAGTCCGGACCCGACAGGGAATTCACCCCTCCACTTT	CASSPDPTGNSPLHF
TRBV9	-	TRBJ2-7	-	TGTGCCAGCAGCCCCGGTACTAGTAGCAGCTCCTACGAGCAGTACTTC	CASSPGTSSSSYEQYF
TRBV6-5	TRBD2	TRBJ2-2	-	TGTGCCAGCAGTTACACCCTAGCGGGGGGGGTCGGGGAGCTGTTTTTT	CASSYTLAGGVGELFF
TRBV9	-	TRBJ1-3	few	TGTGCCAGCAGCGTAGACAGCTCTGGAAACACCATATATTTT	CASSVDSSGNTIYF
TRBV27	TRBD1	TRBJ2-2	-	TGTGCCAGCGGAGTTCTGATGCAGGGGGTCACCGGGGAGCTGTTTTTT	CASGVLMQGVTGELFF
TRBV6-6	-	TRBJ2-2	-	TGTGCCAGCAGTACTAGCACCGGGGAGCTGTTTTTT	CASSTSTGELFF
TRBV6-1	-	TRBJ2-7	-	TGTGCCAGCACTCCAGGGATAGATTCCTACGAGCAGTACTTC	CASTPGIDSYEQYF
TRBV29-1	TRBD1	TRBJ1-4	once	TGCAGCGTAAGGACAGGGGCTAATGAAAAACTGTTTTTT	CSVRTGANEKLFF
TRBV11-2	-	TRBJ2-3	-	TGTGCCAGCAGCTCCTATATCGGGTATGGAGCCACAGATACGCAGTATTTT	CASSSYIGYGATDTQYF
TRBV11-3	-	TRBJ2-2	-	TGTGCCAGCAGCTTAGCTACAGAAAGCACCGGGGAGCTGTTTTTT	CASSLATESTGELFF